These T cell receptor beta chains were read from a single sample in a study of OX40 agonist ivuxolimab in advanced cancers. The protocol was immunoSEQ multiplex PCR, while the TCRdb copy is restricted to in-frame clones and leaves out a portion. The data show approximately 65,000 clones, roughly 90% seen once. The source material was CD4+ or CD8+ T cells sorted from blood, sampled in a trial of the OX40 agonist ivuxolimab. The receptors originated from an adult with an advanced solid tumor such as melanoma, head and neck, liver or kidney cancer. CDR3s include the opening cysteine and the closing phenylalanine or tryptophan. Fields, in order: J gene, V gene, clone size, D gene, CDR3 protein, CDR3 DNA. The D gene is left open where the match is weak. Some rows have no size entry. The others give once, few or many, or a class for an expanded clone.

TRBJ2-2,TRBV9,NA,TRBD2,CASSVSSGLTGELFF,TGTGCCAGCAGCGTATCTAGCGGACTCACCGGGGAGCTGTTTTTT
TRBJ2-1,TRBV7-2,NA,NA,CASSPTLGKSYNEQFF,TGTGCCAGCAGCCCCACCCTCGGGAAATCCTACAATGAGCAGTTCTTC
TRBJ2-3,TRBV11-3,NA,NA,CASSSTLSGLTDTQYF,TGTGCCAGCAGCTCCACCCTTAGCGGACTCACAGATACGCAGTATTTT
TRBJ2-1,TRBV5-1,NA,TRBD2,CASSFGGRMDEQFF,TGCGCCAGCAGCTTCGGCGGGAGAATGGATGAGCAGTTCTTC
TRBJ2-2,TRBV9,once,TRBD2,CASSGEGTSGNTGELFF,TGTGCCAGCAGCGGGGAAGGGACTAGCGGGAACACCGGGGAGCTGTTTTTT
TRBJ1-2,TRBV29-1,NA,NA,CSGGNPGRPYGYTF,TGCAGCGGGGGCAACCCAGGGAGACCATATGGCTACACCTTC
TRBJ2-2,TRBV7-3,NA,TRBD2,CASSLTPITSGNTGELFF,TGTGCCAGCAGCCTAACCCCAATAACTAGCGGGAACACCGGGGAGCTGTTTTTT
TRBJ2-7,TRBV11-3,NA,NA,CASSSGDSFYEQYF,TGTGCCAGCAGCTCGGGGGACAGCTTCTACGAGCAGTACTTC
TRBJ1-5,TRBV6-6,NA,NA,CASKRGSGQPQHF,TGTGCCAGCAAACGAGGGTCGGGTCAGCCCCAGCATTTT
TRBJ2-5,TRBV27,once,TRBD1,CASSLTPDRVGETQYF,TGTGCCAGCAGTTTAACCCCCGACAGGGTCGGAGAGACCCAGTACTTC
TRBJ2-7,TRBV29-1,NA,TRBD2,CSVLAGVGYEQYF,TGCAGCGTTCTAGCGGGAGTGGGTTACGAGCAGTACTTC
TRBJ1-1,TRBV30,NA,TRBD1,CAWSVLEGQGAFF,TGTGCCTGGAGTGTATTGGAAGGACAGGGAGCTTTCTTT
TRBJ1-1,TRBV5-8,NA,NA,CASSTRRYTEAFF,TGTGCCAGCAGCACCAGGAGGTACACTGAAGCTTTCTTT
TRBJ2-1,TRBV7-9,NA,NA,CASSLGGVVEQFF,TGTGCCAGCAGCTTAGGGGGAGTGGTTGAGCAGTTCTTC
TRBJ2-1,TRBV29-1,NA,NA,CSVDRYNEQFF,TGCAGCGTTGACCGTTACAATGAGCAGTTCTTC
TRBJ2-5,TRBV5-8,NA,NA,CASSPRPTAAYETQYF,TGTGCCAGCAGCCCCCGCCCGACGGCAGCCTACGAGACCCAGTACTTC
TRBJ1-1,TRBV11-3,NA,NA,CASSRIRGVGSRIVF,TGTGCCAGCAGCCGTATTCGGGGGGTAGGCAGCCGGATTGTCTTT
TRBJ1-1,TRBV30,NA,TRBD1,CAWMTGGRTEAFF,TGTGCCTGGATGACAGGGGGCCGCACTGAAGCTTTCTTT
TRBJ2-7,TRBV10-1,few,NA,CASSGSAGEQYF,TGCGCCAGCAGTGGATCAGCGGGCGAGCAGTACTTC
TRBJ2-1,TRBV4-2,NA,NA,CASSQESLGGEQFF,TGTGCCAGCAGCCAAGAGTCGCTAGGCGGTGAGCAGTTCTTC
TRBJ2-7,TRBV5-1,NA,TRBD1,CASSTSGTDGEQYF,TGCGCCAGCAGCACCTCCGGGACAGACGGAGAGCAGTACTTC
TRBJ2-5,TRBV5-5,NA,NA,CASSAIDSQETQYF,TGTGCCAGCAGCGCCATCGACAGCCAAGAGACCCAGTACTTC
TRBJ2-1,TRBV19,NA,NA,CASSMRMPVNEQFF,TGTGCCAGTAGTATGAGGATGCCTGTCAATGAGCAGTTCTTC
TRBJ1-2,TRBV19,once,TRBD1,CASFPGQGSYGYTF,TGTGCCAGTTTCCCGGGACAGGGATCCTATGGCTACACCTTC
TRBJ1-5,TRBV30,NA,NA,CAWSDGIQPQHF,TGTGCCTGGAGTGACGGAATTCAGCCCCAGCATTTT
TRBJ2-7,TRBV14,few,NA,CASSQVYEQYF,TGTGCCAGCAGCCAAGTTTACGAGCAGTACTTC
TRBJ2-7,TRBV6-5,NA,TRBD1,CATRTGTYEQYF,TGTGCCACCAGGACAGGGACCTACGAGCAGTACTTC
TRBJ1-1,TRBV7-9,NA,NA,CASSSLGGAFF,TGTGCCAGCAGCTCCCTGGGTGGGGCTTTCTTT
TRBJ1-5,TRBV5-6,NA,NA,CASSRGGAGGNQPQHF,TGTGCCAGCAGCCGAGGAGGGGCAGGGGGCAATCAGCCCCAGCATTTT
TRBJ2-3,TRBV7-3,NA,NA,CASSLGTRRTDTQYF,TGTGCCAGCAGCTTGGGGACCAGGCGCACAGATACGCAGTATTTT
TRBJ2-1,TRBV19,once,NA,CASKSRGAGENEQFF,TGTGCCAGTAAATCAAGGGGGGCTGGGGAAAATGAGCAGTTCTTC
TRBJ1-2,TRBV5-1,NA,TRBD1,CASSGGTGNNYGYTF,TGCGCCAGCAGCGGCGGGACAGGGAATAACTATGGCTACACCTTC
TRBJ1-2,TRBV19,NA,NA,CASSTGDNYGYTF,TGTGCCAGTAGTACGGGGGACAACTATGGCTACACCTTC
TRBJ2-3,TRBV11-3,NA,TRBD1,CASSVIRDRFADTQYF,TGTGCCAGCAGCGTCATCCGGGACAGGTTTGCAGATACGCAGTATTTT
TRBJ1-1,TRBV5-1,NA,NA,CASSIQTGNTEAFF,TGCGCCAGCAGCATACAAACAGGAAACACTGAAGCTTTCTTT
TRBJ2-7,TRBV4-3,NA,TRBD2,CASSQVAGGIDEQYF,TGCGCCAGCAGCCAGGTAGCGGGAGGTATCGACGAGCAGTACTTC
TRBJ2-3,TRBV2,NA,TRBD2,CASSFSGGQGDTQYF,TGTGCCAGCAGCTTTAGCGGGGGGCAAGGAGATACGCAGTATTTT
TRBJ2-7,TRBV5-6,NA,TRBD2,CASSLSRDYRYEQYF,TGTGCCAGCAGCTTGTCAAGGGACTATCGCTACGAGCAGTACTTC
TRBJ2-3,TRBV7-2,NA,NA,CASTYDSGTDTQYF,TGTGCCAGCACCTATGACTCTGGCACAGATACGCAGTATTTT